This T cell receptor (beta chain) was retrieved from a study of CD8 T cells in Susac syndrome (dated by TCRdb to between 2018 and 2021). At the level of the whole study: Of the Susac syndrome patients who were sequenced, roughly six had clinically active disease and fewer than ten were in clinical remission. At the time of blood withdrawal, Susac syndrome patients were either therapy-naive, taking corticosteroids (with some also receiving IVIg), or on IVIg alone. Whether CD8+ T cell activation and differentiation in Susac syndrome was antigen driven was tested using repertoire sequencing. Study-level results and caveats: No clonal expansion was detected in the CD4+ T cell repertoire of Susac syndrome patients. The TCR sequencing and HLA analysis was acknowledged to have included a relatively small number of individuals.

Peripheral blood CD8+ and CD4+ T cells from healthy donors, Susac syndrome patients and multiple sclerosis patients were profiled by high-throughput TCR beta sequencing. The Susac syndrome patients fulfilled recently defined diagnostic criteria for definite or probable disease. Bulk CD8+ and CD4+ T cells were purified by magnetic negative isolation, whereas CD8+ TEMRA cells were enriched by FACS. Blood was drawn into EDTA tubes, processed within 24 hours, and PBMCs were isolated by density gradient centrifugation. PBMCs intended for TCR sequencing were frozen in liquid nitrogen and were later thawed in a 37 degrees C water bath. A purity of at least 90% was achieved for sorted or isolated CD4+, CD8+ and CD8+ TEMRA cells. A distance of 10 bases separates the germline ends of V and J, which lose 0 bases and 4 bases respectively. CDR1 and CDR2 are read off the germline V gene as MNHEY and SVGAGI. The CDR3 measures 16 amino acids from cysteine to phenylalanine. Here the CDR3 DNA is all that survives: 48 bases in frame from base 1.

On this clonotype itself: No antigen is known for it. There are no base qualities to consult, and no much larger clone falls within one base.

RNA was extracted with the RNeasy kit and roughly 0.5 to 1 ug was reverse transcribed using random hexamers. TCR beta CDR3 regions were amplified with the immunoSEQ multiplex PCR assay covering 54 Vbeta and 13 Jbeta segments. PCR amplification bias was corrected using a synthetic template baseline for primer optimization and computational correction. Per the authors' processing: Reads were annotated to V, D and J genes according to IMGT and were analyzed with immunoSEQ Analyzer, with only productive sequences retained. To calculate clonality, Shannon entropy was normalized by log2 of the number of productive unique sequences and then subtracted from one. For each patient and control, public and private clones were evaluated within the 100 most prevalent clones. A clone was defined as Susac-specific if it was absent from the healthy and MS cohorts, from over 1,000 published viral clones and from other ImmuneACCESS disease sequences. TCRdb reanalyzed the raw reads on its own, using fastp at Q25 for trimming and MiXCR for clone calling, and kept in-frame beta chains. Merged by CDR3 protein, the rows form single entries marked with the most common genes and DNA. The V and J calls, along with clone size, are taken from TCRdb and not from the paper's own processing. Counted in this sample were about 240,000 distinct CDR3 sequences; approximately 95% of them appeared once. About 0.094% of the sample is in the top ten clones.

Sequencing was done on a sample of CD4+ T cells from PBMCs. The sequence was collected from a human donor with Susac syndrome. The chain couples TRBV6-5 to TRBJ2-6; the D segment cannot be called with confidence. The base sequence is TGTGCCAGCAGTTACTCCCTGCGAGCCGGGGCCAACGTCCTGACTTTC. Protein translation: CASSYSLRAGANVLTF.